The 19 T cell receptor beta chains presented below share a single source sample, sequenced in a study of blood T cell repertoires in COVID-19. Using immunoSEQ multiplex PCR, the repertoire was profiled, and TCRdb retains in-frame clones only, with some absent. The sample has 60,000 to 75,000 clones, approximately 86% seen once; the top ten hold roughly 3.9%. Sequenced sample: peripheral blood. The receptors were sampled from a man aged 65 to 79 with active COVID-19.

V and J are TRBV7-9 and TRBJ2-5; TRBD2 matches 9 bases. Germline CDR1 SEHNR, CDR2 FQNEAQ (reference sequence). The CDR3 spans 17 residues. V was pared by 5 bases and J by 1 base, with 11 bases of the junction left unmatched. CDR3: CASSPPGAGGPQETQYF. As DNA, the CDR3 is TGTGCCAGCAGCCCCCCTGGGGCGGGAGGGCCCCAAGAGACCCAGTACTTC. Supplemented by reference TRBV7-9 and TRBJ2-5, the full variable domain reads DTGVSQNPRHKITKRGQNVTFRCDPISEHNRLYWYRQTLGQGPEFLTYFQNEAQLEKSRLLSDRFSAERPKGSFSTLEIQRTEQGDSAMYLCASSPPGAGGPQETQYFGPGTRLLVL.

The chain joins TRBV19 to TRBJ1-2; possible D gene TRBD1, 5 bases. The CDR3 totals 13 residues. The ends were cut back, 6 bases at V and 5 bases at J, with 13 bases in the middle. Germline V gene data show CDR1 as LNHDA and CDR2 as SQIVND (reference sequence). The CDR3 DNA follows: TGTGCCAGTAGCCCCGGGACTCAGTATGGCTACACCTTC. As protein: CASSPGTQYGYTF.

The chain employs TRBV3-1 (or the pseudogene TRBV3-2) and TRBJ2-2; the match to TRBD2 covers 12 bases. Per the germline V gene, CDR1 is LGHDT and CDR2 is YNNKEL (reference sequence). CDR3 size: 16 residues. Trimming at V came to 3 bases and at J to 7 bases, leaving 6 bases not matched to a gene. The CDR3 DNA reads as TGTGCCAGCAGCCACCTAGCGGGAGGGCCCGGCGGGGAGCTGTTTTTT. It encodes CASSHLAGGPGGELFF.

J is TRBJ2-7 and V is TRBV3-1 (or the pseudogene TRBV3-2), with a possible D match to TRBD1 (7 bases). V lost 4 bases to trimming and J lost 7 bases, with 23 bases between them. Germline lookup yields CDR1 LGHDT and CDR2 YNNKEL (reference sequence). The CDR3 is made up of 16 amino acids. This chain's CDR3 is CASSRQPGGPQGEQYF. CDR3 DNA sequence: TGTGCCAGCAGCCGCCAACCAGGGGGGCCCCAGGGGGAGCAGTACTTC.

The chain joins TRBV4-2 to TRBJ2-2; D remains ambiguous. The germline V and J ends were trimmed by 1 base and 5 bases, with 5 bases remaining between them. The length of the CDR3 is 13 residues. Germline V gene sequence: CDR1 LGHNA, CDR2 YNFKEQ. Here the CDR3 DNA reads TGTGCCAGCAGCCAAGGTCGGACCGGGGAGCTGTTTTTT. It is translated as CASSQGRTGELFF.

This chain links TRBV11-2 with TRBJ2-3, with 7 bases identical to TRBD2. Germline V lookup: CDR1 SGHAT, CDR2 FQNNGV. V lost 4 bases, J lost 5 bases, and 12 bases stayed unmatched. The CDR3 totals 16 residues. In nucleotides, the CDR3 is TGTGCCAGCAGCTCCACTACGGCGGGAGTTGGAGATACGCAGTATTTT. Residues: CASSSTTAGVGDTQYF.

V gene TRBV19 combines with J gene TRBJ1-4; 9 bases agree with TRBD1. CDR1 and CDR2 (germline): LNHDA, SQIVND (reference sequence). This CDR3 is built from 16 residues. After removal of 9 bases from V and 7 bases from J, the junction contained 15 bases not matched to a gene. In nucleotides, the CDR3 is TGTGCCAGCACCGGACAGGGGTGGGTAGTCGGTGAAAAACTGTTTTTT. Its protein is CASTGQGWVVGEKLFF.

V and J are TRBV7-8 and TRBJ1-3; 9 bases are a match to TRBD1. The CDR3 extends over 16 amino acids. V dropped 5 bases and J dropped 0; count of bases not matched to a gene: 5. Looked up from germline, CDR1 is SGHVS and CDR2 is FQNEAQ. The CDR3 DNA reads as TGTGCCAGCAGCCGCAGGGACAGGGCCTCTGGAAACACCATATATTTT. Translating it yields CASSRRDRASGNTIYF.

This clone was picked up a small number of times. At the DNA level, this CDR3 is encoded by other sequences in the same sample as well. The gene calls are TRBV9 and TRBJ2-1; TRBD2 might be the D (6 bases). Germline values: CDR1 SGDLS, CDR2 YYNGEE. V lost 0 bases and J lost 13, with 8 bases in between. The CDR3 length is 11 residues. The CDR3 nucleotides are TGTGCCAGCAGCGTAGGGGGGGAACAGTTCTTC. Its translation is CASSVGGEQFF. Variable domain in full (rest from reference TRBV9 and TRBJ2-1): DSGVTQTPKHLITATGQRVTLRCSPRSGDLSVYWYQQSLDQGLQFLIQYYNGEERAKGNILERFSAQQFPDLHSELNLSSLELGDSALYFCASSVGGEQFFGPGTRLTVL.

This chain links TRBV25-1 with TRBJ1-3; 9 nucleotides line up with TRBD1. CDR1 is MGHDK and CDR2 is SYGVNS in the germline V gene. The CDR3 covers 16 residues. The junction had 10 bases not matched to a gene; V was cut back by 6 bases and J by 4 bases. In nucleotides, the CDR3 is TGTGCCAGCAGGGGACAGGGCCAAGGTTGGGGAAACACCATATATTTT. Translation gives CASRGQGQGWGNTIYF. Filled out from reference TRBV25-1 and TRBJ1-3, the complete variable domain reads EADIYQTPRYLVIGTGKKITLECSQTMGHDKMYWYQQDPGMELHLIHYSYGVNSTEKGDLSSESTVSRIRTEHFPLTLESARPSHTSQYLCASRGQGQGWGNTIYFGEGSWLTVV.

The V gene is TRBV3-1 (or the pseudogene TRBV3-2), the J gene TRBJ1-1; a weak D match, TRBD1 (6 bases). The length of the CDR3 is 13 residues. V was trimmed by 7 bases and J by 6 bases, leaving 15 bases between them. Germline CDR1 is LGHDT and CDR2 is YNNKEL (reference sequence). The CDR3 nucleotides read TGTGCCAGCACCCGGACGACAGGTGCTGAAGCTTTCTTT. Encoded protein: CASTRTTGAEAFF.

This chain uses TRBV7-2 with TRBJ1-4; the match to TRBD1 covers 9 bases. CDR1 and CDR2 (germline): SGHTA, FQGNSA. This CDR3 is 15 amino acids long. The J segment lost 3 bases and the V segment lost 3 bases, leaving 2 bases of the junction unmatched. CDR3 sequence (DNA): TGTGCCAGCAGCTTGGACAGGGGATCTAATGAAAAACTGTTTTTT. It specifies CASSLDRGSNEKLFF.

The gene calls are TRBV7-9 and TRBJ2-3; weak D call: TRBD2 (5 bases). This CDR3 is 15 amino acids long. Trimming took 3 bases from V and 0 from J, leaving 10 bases between them. Germline CDR1 reads SEHNR; CDR2 reads FQNEAQ (reference sequence). As DNA, the CDR3 is TGTGCCAGCAGCTTGTATGGCGGGAGCACAGATACGCAGTATTTT. Amino acids: CASSLYGGSTDTQYF.

The chain carries TRBV27 and TRBJ1-1; D perhaps matches TRBD1 (5 bases). Germline CDR1 and CDR2: MNHEY and SMNVEV (reference sequence). V was shortened by 1 base and J by 4 bases, with 7 bases between the two germline ends. The CDR3 consists of 13 residues. The CDR3 region has the DNA TGTGCCAGCAGTTTATGGAGGGGCACTGAAGCTTTCTTT. Translated, it gives CASSLWRGTEAFF.

The CDR3 spells CASSYAASGYNEQFF. In DNA, the CDR3 is TGTGCCAGCAGTTACGCGGCGTCCGGATACAATGAGCAGTTCTTC. This sequence joins TRBV6-5 and TRBJ2-1; D is ambiguous. Germline V gives CDR1 MNHEY, CDR2 SVGAGI. This CDR3 is built from 15 residues. V lost 2 bases, J lost 4 bases, and 12 bases lay in between.

The chain is built from TRBV30 and TRBJ2-3, with a possible D match to TRBD2 (7 bases). In germline, CDR1 is GTSNPN, CDR2 SVGIG (reference sequence). This CDR3 contains 13 residues. Here the CDR3 DNA reads TGTGCGGGGCGGGGCGGGGGCGGGGATACGCAGTATTTT. Residues: CAGRGGGGDTQYF.

This clone was recorded only once. CDR3 DNA: TGTGCCAGCAGTTACTCTGGCGGGTCCGAGCCCCAGCATTTT. Translating gives CASSYSGGSEPQHF. The rearrangement links TRBV6-5 to TRBJ1-5; D is ambiguous. Per germline, CDR1 MNHEY and CDR2 SVGAGI. The germline V and J ends were trimmed by 0 bases and 8 bases, with 11 bases remaining between them. CDR3 length: 14 residues.

The chain carries TRBV11-3 and TRBJ2-7, with unresolved D. V dropped 5 bases and J dropped 2 bases, with 10 bases sitting between them. CDR1 and CDR2 (germline): SGHNT, YENEEA. This CDR3 comprises 13 residues. For the CDR3, the DNA is TGTGCCAGCAGCCACCGGGTGGCCTACGAGCAGTACTTC. Its translation is CASSHRVAYEQYF.

This chain connects TRBV30 to TRBJ1-6; D is uncertain. This CDR3 is 15 amino acids long. The V end was cut by 4 bases, the J end by 9 bases, with 19 bases between. Per the germline V gene, CDR1 is GTSNPN and CDR2 is SVGIG (reference sequence). The CDR3 DNA is TGTGCCTGGAATCCGGGGTCCGGATCGGGTTCACCCCTCCACTTT. This encodes CAWNPGSGSGSPLHF.